The entry below gives a single TCR beta chain sequence along with its context. The same CDR3 can be traced to other DNA sequences in this sample. The data derive from a study of blood T cell repertoires in COVID-19. Study-level information: The United States, Italy and Spain provided the acute and convalescent COVID-19 samples.

Unmatched junction bases numbered 2, after V lost 0 bases and J lost 4 bases. The CDR3 contains 16 residues. CDR1 and CDR2 from the germline V gene are SGHTA and FQGNSA. Followed over time, Seattle patients had been enrolled while infection was active. Measured with immunoSEQ multiplex PCR; TCRdb has only the in-frame clones, and not every one. The data contain 250,000 to 400,000 clones, about nine tenths of them singletons. This chain joins TRBV7-2 and TRBJ2-3; 12 bases are shared with TRBD1. Sequenced: peripheral blood. This TCR came from a woman aged 25 to 39 with COVID-19, enrolled during active disease. The chain's CDR3 is CASSLAGTGGADTQYF. DNA of the CDR3: TGTGCCAGCAGCTTAGCTGGGACAGGGGGCGCAGATACGCAGTATTTT.